The clone carrying this T cell receptor (beta chain) was counted only a few times. This record belongs to a study of response to subunit inactivated influenza vaccine. CDR1 SQVTM and CDR2 ANQGSEA come from the germline V gene. V gave up 6 bases and J gave up 4 bases; unmatched junction bases: 7. The CDR3 runs to 13 residues. TCRdb reanalysed the RT-PCR reads using MiXCR and keeps one entry per CDR3 protein. This table holds some 850,000 distinct CDR3 sequences, 15% to 20% found once. The V call is TRBV29-1, the J call TRBJ2-3, with 7 bases aligning to TRBD2. This clonotype was obtained from a man between 45 and 60 years old who received an inactivated influenza vaccine. Sequencing was performed on PBMCs from blood, taken roughly 5 days after vaccination. CDR3 in amino acids: CSVVRGVPDTQYF. For the CDR3, the DNA is TGCAGCGTCGTCCGGGGGGTCCCAGATACGCAGTATTTT.